What follows describes a single TCR beta chain. Its antigen is currently unknown. 5'-RACE, quantitative and with molecular barcodes, yielded the TCR beta libraries. TCRdb reprocessed the 5' RACE reads with MiXCR, giving one entry per CDR3 protein. The sample yields tens of thousands of distinct CDR3 sequences, roughly 8.8% seen once. Germline V CDR1 and CDR2: SEHNR, FQNEAQ (reference sequence). The CDR3 spans 12 residues. The trim removed 10 bases at V and 7 bases at J, leaving 8 bases unmatched. The record originates from a study of CD8 T cells in ankylosing spondylitis. Study observations and caveats: A motif of roughly eight highly homologous TCR beta variants was seen as apparently characteristic of ankylosing spondylitis blood. Clones linked to disease, bearing a CD8+ phenotype, were relatively rare in peripheral blood. As reported, disease-linked clones showed significant enrichment in matched ankylosing spondylitis synovial fluid. There were earlier reports of some motif variants in reactive arthritis synovial fluid and blood.

The sample comprised blood, either unsorted or a sorted T cell fraction (not recorded which). The source is a male donor with ankylosing spondylitis. V usage is TRBV7-9 and J usage is TRBJ2-7; 9 nucleotides agree with TRBD1. CDR3 sequence: CAISQGAEEQYF. The CDR3 coding sequence is TGTGCCATCTCACAGGGGGCGGAGGAGCAGTACTTC.